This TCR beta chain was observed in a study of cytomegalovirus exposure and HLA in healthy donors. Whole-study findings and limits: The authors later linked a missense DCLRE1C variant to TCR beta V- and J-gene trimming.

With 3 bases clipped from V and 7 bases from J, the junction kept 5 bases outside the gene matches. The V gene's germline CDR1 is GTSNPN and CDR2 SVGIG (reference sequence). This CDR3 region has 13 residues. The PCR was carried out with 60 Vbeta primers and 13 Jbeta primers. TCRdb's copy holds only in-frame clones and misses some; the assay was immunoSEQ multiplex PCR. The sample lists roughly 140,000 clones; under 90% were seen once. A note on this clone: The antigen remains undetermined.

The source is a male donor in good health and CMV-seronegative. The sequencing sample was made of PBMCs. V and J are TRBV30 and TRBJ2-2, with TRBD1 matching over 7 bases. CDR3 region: CAWRLTGFGELFF. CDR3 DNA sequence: TGTGCCTGGAGACTGACAGGGTTCGGGGAGCTGTTTTTT.